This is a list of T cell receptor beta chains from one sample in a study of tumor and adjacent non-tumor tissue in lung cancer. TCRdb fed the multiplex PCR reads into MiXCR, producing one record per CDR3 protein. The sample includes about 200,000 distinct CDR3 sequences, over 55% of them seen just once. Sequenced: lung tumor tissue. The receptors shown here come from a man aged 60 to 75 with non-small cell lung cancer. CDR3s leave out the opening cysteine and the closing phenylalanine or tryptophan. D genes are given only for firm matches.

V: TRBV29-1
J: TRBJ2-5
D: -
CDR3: SVEESRGETQY

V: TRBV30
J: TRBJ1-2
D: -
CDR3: AWSVPGSSENGYT

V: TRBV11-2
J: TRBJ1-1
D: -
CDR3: ASSLDPGQFTEAF

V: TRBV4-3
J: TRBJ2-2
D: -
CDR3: ASSQDRGNTGELF

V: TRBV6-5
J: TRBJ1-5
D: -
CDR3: ASKRTIDQPQH

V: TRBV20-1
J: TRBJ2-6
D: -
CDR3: SAPQGALGANVLT

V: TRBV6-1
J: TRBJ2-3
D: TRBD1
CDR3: VSSAGTGFGDTQY

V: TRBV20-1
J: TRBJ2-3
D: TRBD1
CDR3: SAGDRGKGTDMQY

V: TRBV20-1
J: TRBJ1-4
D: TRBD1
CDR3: SAQDRGQSNEKLF

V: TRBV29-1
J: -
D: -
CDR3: SVEDHTRGQSSYEQF

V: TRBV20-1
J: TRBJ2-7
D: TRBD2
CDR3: SASARTPGGDEQY

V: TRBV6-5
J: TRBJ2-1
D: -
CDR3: ASSYSGGVGNEQF

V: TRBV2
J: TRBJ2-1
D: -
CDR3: ASSTDSSEQF

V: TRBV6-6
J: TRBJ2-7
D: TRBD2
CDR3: ATGAGGPDEQY